A selection of T cell receptor beta chains follows, all from one sample in a study of T-cell reconstitution after alpha-beta-depleted transplantation in children. TCRdb reprocessed the PCR reads via MiXCR and lists one record per CDR3 protein. The table includes 500,000 to 650,000 distinct CDR3 sequences, roughly 10% detected once. The starting material was PBMCs, mostly from graft donor cells, obtained 180 days after TCRalphabeta/CD19-depleted stem cell transplant. These receptors came from a female patient aged 2-9 years who had a stem cell transplant for aplastic anemia, so the T cells may come from the graft donor. CDR3s include the opening cysteine and the closing phenylalanine or tryptophan. A D gene is named only where the DNA matches it firmly. Size is stated for part of the rows, as once, few or many counts, or as a class when the clone is expanded.

TRBJ1-5 NA TRBV20-1 NA TGCAGTGCTAGAGGCGAGAATCAGCCCCAGCATTTT CSARGENQPQHF
TRBJ2-1 NA TRBV27 NA TGTGCCAGCAGTTGTTTGCGATGCTCCTACAATGAGCAGTTCTTC CASSCLRCSYNEQFF
TRBJ2-5 few TRBV15 NA TGTGCCACCAGCAGTGACCACCAAGAGACCCAGTACTTC CATSSDHQETQYF
TRBJ1-2 few TRBV20-1 NA TGCAGTGCTAGAGATCCGGGCGGTTCCAGTTTCGACTACACCTTC CSARDPGGSSFDYTF
TRBJ2-7 few TRBV5-6 NA TGTGCCAGCAGCTTGAGAAGGGGGAGAGGCCAGTACTTC CASSLRRGRGQYF
TRBJ2-1 NA TRBV24-1 NA TGTGCCACCAGTGACAATGGACAGAAAATCTACAATGAGCAGTTCTTC CATSDNGQKIYNEQFF
TRBJ2-2 many TRBV4-3 NA TGCGCCAGCAGCCAACGGCCGGGGTTCGACGGGGAGCTGTTTTTT CASSQRPGFDGELFF
TRBJ2-1 few TRBV3-1 NA TGTGCCAGCAGCCAAGTCGTCGGGAACAATGAGCAGTTCTTC CASSQVVGNNEQFF
TRBJ2-2 few TRBV21-1 NA TGTGCCAGCAGCCCATGGAGACAGGGGGAGACCGGGGAGCTGTTTTTT CASSPWRQGETGELFF
TRBJ2-7 many TRBV6-5 NA TGTGCCAGCAGTCACCCCCCAGGGCCTCAGGGCTACGAGCAGTACTTC CASSHPPGPQGYEQYF
TRBJ2-5 many TRBV12-3/TRBV12-4 NA TGTGCCAGCAGTTTAAGGGCGGGAGAGACCCAGTACTTC CASSLRAGETQYF
TRBJ2-7 few TRBV10-3 NA TGTGCCATCAGTGAGTCAACAGGGTCCTACGAGCAGTACTTC CAISESTGSYEQYF
TRBJ2-2 NA TRBV15 TRBD1 TGTGCCACCAGCAGAAACCCCCGGGACAGGGCCACCGGGGAGCTGTTTTTT CATSRNPRDRATGELFF
TRBJ2-1 NA TRBV7-2 NA TGTGCCAGCAGACCTAGACTGAGCTCCTACAATGAGCAGTTCTTC CASRPRLSSYNEQFF
TRBJ1-2 NA TRBV28 TRBD1 TGTGCCAGCAGTTTAGGCAGGGGGAGGAACTATGGCTACACCTTC CASSLGRGRNYGYTF
TRBJ2-2 few TRBV10-3 NA TGTGCCATCCTCCTTATGTGGGGACCTTCATCGGCCGGGGAGCTGTTTTTT CAILLMWGPSSAGELFF
TRBJ2-3 NA TRBV5-1 NA TGCGCCAGCAGCTTGGCCGTGAACACAGATACGCAGTATTTT CASSLAVNTDTQYF
TRBJ1-1 few TRBV5-1 NA TGCGCCAGCAGCTCGGGACCGGGCACTGAAGCTTTCTTT CASSSGPGTEAFF
TRBJ2-7 NA TRBV20-1 TRBD2 TGCAGTGCTAGCGGAGGACTAGCGCGAACCTACGAGCAGTACTTC CSASGGLARTYEQYF
TRBJ2-7 many TRBV27 NA TGTGCCAGCAGTTTAGCCCTGGAGTACGAGCAGTACTTC CASSLALEYEQYF
TRBJ2-6 NA TRBV5-6 NA TGTGCCAGCAGCTCGGGACGTCCCGGCAAGTCTGGGGCCAACGTCCTGACTTTC CASSSGRPGKSGANVLTF
TRBJ2-1 NA TRBV7-9 NA TGTGCCAGCAGCTTAGTCCCCGGGGCGGGCAATGAGCAGTTCTTC CASSLVPGAGNEQFF
TRBJ2-1 NA TRBV7-9 NA TGTGCCAGCAGCCCAGAGGTTAGGGGTGAGCAGTTCTTC CASSPEVRGEQFF
TRBJ2-1 few TRBV6-2/TRBV6-3 TRBD2 TGTGCCAGCAGTTACGGCAGACTAGCGGGAGGTGAGCAGTTCTTC CASSYGRLAGGEQFF
TRBJ1-3 many TRBV2 NA TGTGCCATCCCGGGACGCGCAAGGGACACCATATATTTT CAIPGRARDTIYF
TRBJ1-2 many TRBV6-5 TRBD1 TGTGCCAGCAGTTACTCCGGGACAGCCTATGGCTACACCTTC CASSYSGTAYGYTF
TRBJ1-5 NA TRBV5-6 NA TGTGCCAGCAGCTTGGATGGCCAGAGGCTCAATCAGCCCCAGCATTTT CASSLDGQRLNQPQHF
TRBJ1-4 few TRBV9 NA TGTGCCAGCAGCGCTCATAATGAAAAACTGTTTTTT CASSAHNEKLFF
TRBJ2-2 few TRBV19 NA TGTGCCAGTAGTTCGCGAGCAGGGAATCCCGGGGAGCTGTTTTTT CASSSRAGNPGELFF
TRBJ2-1 NA TRBV14 NA TGTGCCAGCAGCCAAGATTTATCAGGGTACAATGAGCAGTTCTTC CASSQDLSGYNEQFF
TRBJ2-1 many TRBV7-8 TRBD2 TGTGCCAGCAGCTTACCCCCCGGAGCTAGCGGCTACAATGAGCAGTTCTTC CASSLPPGASGYNEQFF
TRBJ2-3 many TRBV28 NA TGTGCCAGCAGCGGCCCATATACGCAGTATTTT CASSGPYTQYF
TRBJ2-1 NA TRBV5-1 NA TGCGCCAGCAGCTTGGCCTCGGGGGGCGTTAACAATGAGCAGTTCTTC CASSLASGGVNNEQFF
TRBJ1-6 NA TRBV29-1 TRBD1 TGCAGCGCCGGGACAGACCGAGGATCGCCCCTCCACTTT CSAGTDRGSPLHF
TRBJ2-5 NA TRBV5-1 TRBD1 TGCGCCAGCGCCAGTCCGTCTCCCGGGACAGCCCAAGAGACCCAGTACTTC CASASPSPGTAQETQYF
TRBJ2-5 NA TRBV6-2/TRBV6-3 TRBD1 TGTGCCAGCAGCCGCTACGACAGGGACCAAGAGACCCAGTACTTC CASSRYDRDQETQYF
TRBJ1-5 many TRBV12-3/TRBV12-4 NA TGTGCCAGCAGTTCAGATCAGCCCCAGCATTTT CASSSDQPQHF
TRBJ2-7 few TRBV18 NA TGTGCCAGCTCACCCTTAGGGGGACTCAGCTCCTACGAGCAGTACTTC CASSPLGGLSSYEQYF
TRBJ2-5 NA TRBV6-5 TRBD1 TGTGCCAGCAGTTACGGACAGGGGATCCAAGAGACCCAGTACTTC CASSYGQGIQETQYF
TRBJ1-1 few TRBV12-3/TRBV12-4 NA TGTGCCAGCAGTTTCCGGCGGATCACTGAAGCTTTCTTT CASSFRRITEAFF
TRBJ2-7 NA TRBV5-6 TRBD1 TGTGCCAGCAGCCCTGGGACAGGGTGGGACGAGCAGTACTTC CASSPGTGWDEQYF
TRBJ2-7 NA TRBV7-2 NA TGTGCCAGCAGCTTAAGATCCCCTAGCGCCTCCTACGAGCAGTACTTC CASSLRSPSASYEQYF